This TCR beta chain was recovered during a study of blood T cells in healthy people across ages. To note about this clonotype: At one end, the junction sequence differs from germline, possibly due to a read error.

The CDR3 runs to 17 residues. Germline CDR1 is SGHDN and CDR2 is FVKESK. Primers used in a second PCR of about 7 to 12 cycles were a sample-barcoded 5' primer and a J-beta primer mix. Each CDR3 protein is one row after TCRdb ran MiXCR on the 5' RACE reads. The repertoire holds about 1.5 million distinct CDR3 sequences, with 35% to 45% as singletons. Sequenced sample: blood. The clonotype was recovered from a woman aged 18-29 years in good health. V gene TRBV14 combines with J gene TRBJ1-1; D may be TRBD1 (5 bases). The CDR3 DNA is TGTGCCAGCAGCCAGTACCGGGACGGCCCCCCCGACACCGAAGCTTTCTTT. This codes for CASSQYRDGPPDTEAFF.